This entry describes one T cell receptor beta chain. This entry comes from a study of blood T cell repertoires in COVID-19. Germline values: CDR1 SNHLY, CDR2 FYNNEI. CDR3 length: 15 amino acids. J lost 4 bases, V lost 1 base, and 6 bases had no gene match. Method: immunoSEQ multiplex PCR; TCRdb's copy keeps in-frame clones and lacks some. The table shows 130,000 to 150,000 clones, with 84% occurring only once. Material for sequencing was peripheral blood. The chain recombines TRBV2 with TRBJ1-2; TRBD1 aligns across 7 bases. This receptor was identified in a man in his 60s with active or convalescent COVID-19. The CDR3 sequence: CASSEGSTGVYGYTF. CDR3 DNA sequence: TGTGCCAGCAGTGAAGGGTCCACAGGGGTCTATGGCTACACCTTC.